These 23 T cell receptor beta chains came from one sample sequenced in a study of cytomegalovirus exposure and HLA in healthy donors. This PCR relied on a set of 60 Vbeta primers and 13 Jbeta primers. Produced via immunoSEQ multiplex PCR; TCRdb's table is partial and in-frame only. The sample comprises 150,000 to 250,000 clones, roughly four fifths of which are singletons, and 1.9% rests with the top ten. Sequenced: PBMCs. These receptors all come from a young man in good health and CMV-seronegative.

The chain recombines TRBV5-8 with TRBJ1-5; TRBD1 might be the D (5 bases). CDR1 and CDR2 (germline): SGHTS, YDEGEE. CDR3 length: 15 amino acids. Trimming removed 1 base at V and 0 bases at J, with 8 bases between. CDR3 amino acids: CASSLRGYSNQPQHF. The CDR3 bases are TGTGCCAGCAGCTTGAGGGGTTATAGCAATCAGCCCCAGCATTTT.

The chain recombines TRBV10-3 with TRBJ2-3, with D maybe TRBD2 (6 bases). The CDR3 has 15 amino acids. Germline loops: CDR1 ENHRY, CDR2 SYGVKD. Trimming shortened V by 3 bases and J by 4 bases, and 14 bases separated the two germline ends. CDR3 sequence: CAISEQRAISDTQYF. The CDR3 bases are TGTGCCATCAGTGAACAGCGGGCGATTTCAGATACGCAGTATTTT.

Comments on this clone: Other DNA sequences in this specimen translate into the identical CDR3. The chain carries TRBV28 and TRBJ1-3, with D tentatively TRBD1 (5 bases). Germline V lookup: CDR1 MDHEN, CDR2 SYDVKM. Trimming cost V 6 bases and J 0 bases, with 12 bases left between them. This CDR3 contains 15 residues. The CDR3, as DNA: TGTGCCAGCAGGCCCCAGGGATACTCTGGAAACACCATATATTTT. Protein product: CASRPQGYSGNTIYF.

This chain joins TRBV2 and TRBJ2-6; perhaps TRBD2 as D (6 bases). This CDR3 spans 16 amino acids. Trimming took 6 bases from V and 0 from J, leaving 12 bases between them. In germline, CDR1 is SNHLY, CDR2 FYNNEI. CDR3 sequence (DNA): TGTGCCAGCAGCAATCTGGGGGGCTCTGGGGCCAACGTCCTGACTTTC. Amino acids: CASSNLGGSGANVLTF.

CDR3 bases: TGTGCCTGGAGCAGACTAGCGGGAGACACAGATACGCAGTATTTT. Translating it yields CAWSRLAGDTDTQYF. The chain links TRBV30 to TRBJ2-3; TRBD2 matches 12 bases. CDR1 is GTSNPN, CDR2 SVGIG, per germline (reference sequence). V dropped 3 bases and J dropped 2; count of bases not matched to a gene: 3. The CDR3 loop spans 15 amino acids.

This clone appeared a few times. The chain employs TRBV19 and TRBJ1-5, with TRBD1 identical over 7 bases. The CDR3 runs to 14 residues. V dropped 7 bases and J dropped 4; count of bases not matched to a gene: 7. The germline CDR1 and CDR2 sequences are LNHDA and SQIVND (reference sequence). The chain's CDR3 is CASTPGQKNQPQHF. In DNA, the CDR3 is TGTGCCAGTACCCCGGGACAGAAAAATCAGCCCCAGCATTTT.

About this clone: The same CDR3 is also encoded by other DNA sequences in this sample. The chain links TRBV28 to TRBJ2-5, with 13 nucleotides matching TRBD2. Per germline, CDR1 MDHEN and CDR2 SYDVKM. After removal of 8 bases from V and 1 base from J, the junction contained 4 bases not matched to a gene. The CDR3 has 15 amino acids. CDR3 in DNA: TGTGCCAGCTCGAGACTAGCGGGAGGCCAAGAGACCCAGTACTTC. It specifies CASSRLAGGQETQYF.

V gene TRBV15 combines with J gene TRBJ2-1; D not resolved. This CDR3 is built from 17 residues. CDR1 LNHNV and CDR2 YYDKDF come from the germline V gene (reference sequence). Trimming left V 0 bases short and J 3 bases short, with 15 bases between. CDR3 loop: CATSRDDGGDFYNEQFF. The CDR3, as DNA: TGTGCCACCAGCAGAGACGATGGCGGAGACTTCTACAATGAGCAGTTCTTC.

The chain joins TRBV6-5 to TRBJ1-2; possible D gene TRBD1, 5 bases. This CDR3 has 11 residues. V gave up 8 bases and J gave up 6 bases, with 10 bases separating them. Germline loops: CDR1 MNHEY, CDR2 SVGAGI. CDR3 bases: TGTGCCAGCGTAGGGGTAGATGGCTACACCTTC. Translating it yields CASVGVDGYTF.

This chain uses TRBV10-2 with TRBJ1-1; no firm D call. The V gene lost 4 bases and the J gene lost 10 bases, with 10 bases spanning the gap. CDR1 is WSHSY, CDR2 SAAADI, per germline. This CDR3 comprises 11 residues. The CDR3 DNA reads as TGCGCCAGCAGTGTTCAGAAAGTAGCTTTCTTT. Protein sequence: CASSVQKVAFF.

The gene calls are TRBV6-4 and TRBJ2-1; 15 positions match TRBD2. This CDR3 region has 18 residues. Germline V gene lookup returns CDR1 MRHNA and CDR2 SNTAGT. Trimming at V came to 2 bases and at J to 6 bases, leaving 8 bases not matched to a gene. CDR3 nucleotides: TGTGCCAGCAGTGACAAATCGGGACTAGCGGGAGGCCGCAATGAGCAGTTCTTC. As protein: CASSDKSGLAGGRNEQFF.

This chain uses TRBV30 with TRBJ2-2; 7 bases line up with TRBD1. V was pared by 0 bases and J by 7 bases, with 8 bases of the junction left unmatched. The length of the CDR3 is 15 residues. Germline loops: CDR1 GTSNPN, CDR2 SVGIG (reference sequence). CDR3 nucleotides: TGTGCCTGGAGTGTACCCCGCAGGGGGAGCGGGGAGCTGTTTTTT. Translated, it gives CAWSVPRRGSGELFF.

The genes are TRBV15 and TRBJ2-7, with D unresolved. CDR1 is LNHNV and CDR2 is YYDKDF in the germline V gene (reference sequence). This CDR3 contains 14 residues. V lost 4 bases and J 5 bases, leaving 15 bases between the germline ends. The CDR3 sequence is CATSTLGDSDEQYF. CDR3 DNA: TGTGCCACCAGCACTCTGGGCGATTCGGACGAGCAGTACTTC. Looking up the rest from reference TRBV15 and TRBJ2-7 gives the full variable domain: DAMVIQNPRYQVTQFGKPVTLSCSQTLNHNVMYWYQQKSSQAPKLLFHYYDKDFNNEADTPDNFQSRRPNTSFCFLDIRSPGLGDTAMYLCATSTLGDSDEQYFGPGTRLTVT.

V and J are TRBV10-3 and TRBJ2-2; D unclear. The CDR3 consists of 12 residues. V was clipped by 6 bases and J by 6 bases, with 8 bases between them. CDR1 and CDR2 (germline): ENHRY, SYGVKD. CDR3 in DNA: TGTGCCATCAGCTATATAGCCGGGGAGCTGTTTTTT. Translated, it gives CAISYIAGELFF.

This chain links TRBV11-2 with TRBJ2-7, with D possibly matching TRBD2 (6 bases). V was clipped by 3 bases and J by 1 base, with 10 bases between them. The CDR3 has 14 amino acids. Germline V gene sequence: CDR1 SGHAT, CDR2 FQNNGV. The CDR3 spells CASSFLATSYEQYF. The DNA for the CDR3 is TGTGCCAGCAGCTTCCTAGCGACTTCCTACGAGCAGTACTTC.

This clone was recorded a few times. The chain carries TRBV28 and TRBJ2-7; 11 bases match TRBD2. The germline gives CDR1 MDHEN, CDR2 SYDVKM. This CDR3 has 16 residues. The J segment lost 2 bases and the V segment lost 5 bases, leaving 8 bases of the junction unmatched. The CDR3 loop reads CASSQTGLAGTYEQYF. CDR3 nucleotides: TGTGCCAGCAGTCAGACCGGACTAGCGGGCACCTACGAGCAGTACTTC.

The chain has TRBV25-1 and TRBJ2-1; 7 positions agree with TRBD1. This CDR3 is built from 13 residues. Germline-derived CDR1 and CDR2 are MGHDK and SYGVNS. With V trimmed by 6 bases and J by 6 bases, 5 bases remained unmatched. The CDR3 sequence is CASRPTGSNEQFF. The CDR3 region has the DNA TGTGCCAGCAGACCGACAGGGAGCAATGAGCAGTTCTTC. The variable domain in full, with the rest retrieved from reference TRBV25-1 and TRBJ2-1, is EADIYQTPRYLVIGTGKKITLECSQTMGHDKMYWYQQDPGMELHLIHYSYGVNSTEKGDLSSESTVSRIRTEHFPLTLESARPSHTSQYLCASRPTGSNEQFFGPGTRLTVL.

This clone was seen more than once but under ten times. The genes are TRBV29-1 and TRBJ2-7, with a possible D match to TRBD1 (5 bases). Germline CDR1 reads SQVTM; CDR2 reads ANQGSEA. Deletions cut 0 bases from V and 5 bases from J, with 11 bases between. This CDR3 spans 13 amino acids. Here the CDR3 DNA reads TGCAGCGTTGAAGATAGGGGCCAGCACGAGCAGTACTTC. Translated, it gives CSVEDRGQHEQYF.

This rearrangement joins TRBV5-1 to TRBJ2-7; 11 positions match TRBD1. J gave up 4 bases and V 4 bases, and 10 bases lay outside the gene matches. The CDR3 spans 16 residues. Germline CDR1 SGHRS, CDR2 YFSETQ. The CDR3 sequence: CASSTQTGTGGYEQYF. In DNA form, the CDR3 reads TGCGCCAGCAGCACTCAAACCGGGACAGGGGGTTACGAGCAGTACTTC.

The chain employs TRBV6-1 and TRBJ1-4, with unresolved D. The CDR3 loop spans 15 amino acids. The V gene's germline CDR1 is MNHNS and CDR2 SASEGT. Deletions cut 0 bases from V and 13 bases from J, with 18 bases between. In DNA, the CDR3 is TGTGCCAGCAGTGAAGCAGTAGTAGCGGCCCCTCCACTGTTTTTT. Translation gives CASSEAVVAAPPLFF.

The chain joins TRBV27 to TRBJ2-1; 16 positions match TRBD2. Germline CDR1 is MNHEY and CDR2 is SMNVEV (reference sequence). There are 17 residues in the CDR3. V lost 5 bases to trimming and J lost 8 bases; unmatched junction nucleotides: 9. This CDR3 is CASSPGLAGGPVDEQFF. As DNA, the CDR3 is TGTGCCAGCAGTCCGGGACTAGCGGGAGGGCCGGTGGATGAGCAGTTCTTC.

The chain links TRBV11-2 to TRBJ2-1; D might be TRBD2 (6 bases). Germline CDR1 SGHAT, CDR2 FQNNGV. V lost 2 bases to trimming and J lost 0 bases, with 11 bases between them. The CDR3 covers 16 residues. The CDR3 protein is CASSLWAGSSYNEQFF. Written as DNA, the CDR3 is TGTGCCAGCAGCTTATGGGCGGGGAGCTCCTACAATGAGCAGTTCTTC.

The CDR3 region is CASSVVGGEGTEAFF. The CDR3 DNA is TGTGCCAGCAGCGTAGTAGGGGGGGAGGGGACTGAAGCTTTCTTT. V gene TRBV9 combines with J gene TRBJ1-1; D perhaps matches TRBD1 (6 bases). This CDR3 contains 15 residues. Deletions cut 0 bases from V and 5 bases from J, with 14 bases between. Per germline, CDR1 SGDLS and CDR2 YYNGEE.